The following is a T cell receptor (beta chain) sequence with its context. The antigen is not known. The sample originates from a study of metastatic and nonmetastatic thyroid tumors. Study-wide background: Repertoire data that came from the blood and tumor or nodule tissue of malignant and benign thyroid patients were compared.

Methods used by the authors: Differences in CDR3 between clinicopathological groups were drawn on to build a classifier intended to discriminate distant-metastatic papillary thyroid cancer patients. TCRdb re-analyzed the PCR reads through MiXCR. For this entry, the V and J calls and clone size follow TCRdb and not the study's own pipeline. This sample has about 2,900 clones, with less than 40% found just once. Thyroid surgery was preceded by no treatment in any patient. Study-level results: As reported, TCR beta diversity in blood and tumor was significantly higher in malignant thyroid tumors than in benign nodules.

The sequenced sample consisted of tumor tissue. The sequence came from a female donor with papillary thyroid cancer or a benign thyroid nodule (not recorded which). Some clones in this sample may be carry-over from other donors' samples.

CDR3 nucleotide sequence: TGTGCCAGCAGCCCCGGACACGCCGAGCAGTACTTC. Protein sequence: CASSPGHAEQYF. V gene TRBV11-3 combines with J gene TRBJ2-7; D is possibly TRBD1 (5 bases). Trimming removed 5 bases from V and 6 bases from J, with 11 bases in between. The germline V gene has CDR1 SGHNT and CDR2 YENEEA. CDR3 length equals 12 residues.